This TCR beta chain came from a study of blood T cell repertoires in COVID-19 (TCRdb year 2020). For the wider study: Samples covering the acute and convalescent phases of COVID-19 were provided by collaborators in the United States, Italy and Spain. The material from the prospective study consisted of cDNA or gDNA derived from T cells, B-cell-depleted T cells, or PBMCs. Deeply sampled blood TCRbeta repertoires from subjects exposed to, actively infected with, or recovered from COVID-19 were included in the dataset. A freely available public database, intended as a resource for researchers studying the immune response to SARS-CoV-2, is where the repertoires were released. The samples were drawn from the first 160 participants of the ongoing ImmuneRACE study and from 1,254 subjects provided by 6 global collaborators. Nearly every sample came with metadata listing a de-identified subject ID, COVID-19 status, age in years and sex. HLA class I and class II types, where available, came from metadata supplied by the sample provider rather than from assay-based typing. Broader findings and caveats from the paper: The amount of clinical and demographic metadata varied by source and participant and was provided uncurated.

CDR3 length: 15 amino acids, cysteine to phenylalanine. Only the CDR3 DNA is retained, 45 bases long and in frame from the first base. Taken from the germline V gene, the CDR1 and CDR2 loops are MGHDK and SYGVNS. Germline trimming amounts to 2 bases on V and 4 bases on J, with 4 as the count of junction bases outside the gene matches. TCRbeta CDR3 regions were amplified from genomic DNA using the immunoSEQ Assay, a bias-controlled multiplex PCR. The published analysis was carried out like this. The number of nucleated cells in each sample was estimated by amplification of reference gene primers within the assay. To quantify the absolute abundance of each unique TCRbeta CDR3 rearrangement, sequence reads were collapsed and filtered. For each sample, productive Simpson clonality was calculated by taking the square root of Simpson's diversity index across productive rearrangements. Held by TCRdb, this immuneACCESS table contains in-frame sequences only and omits some clones. Under half of the omission traces to an unresolved V gene where checked; the cause of the rest is unknown. V, J and clone size reflect that table, while D and trimming were determined from the DNA. This sample is represented by about 190,000 clones; around 78% of them were singletons. Approximately 3% of the sample lies in the top ten.

Whole blood was collected in K2EDTA tubes by collaborating institutions according to the institutions' own protocols. For TCRbeta analysis, collaborator samples were shipped as frozen whole blood, as isolated PBMCs, or as DNA extracted from either sample type. Worth noting for this clone: Its antigen has not been determined. The sample holds no much larger clone one base away, and base qualities are not on file.

The chain is assembled from TRBV25-1 and TRBJ1-4, with 7 bases matching TRBD1. The TCR sequence derives from a woman of 80 years or more with active or convalescent COVID-19. The sequenced sample was peripheral blood. In nucleotide form, the sequence is TGTGCCAGCAGTGAACCAGGGGGGAATAATGAAAAACTGTTTTTT. This encodes CASSEPGGNNEKLFF.